These 22 T cell receptor beta chains were sequenced from one sample in a study of cytomegalovirus exposure and HLA in healthy donors. Generated by immunoSEQ multiplex PCR, the TCRdb table keeps only in-frame clones and is missing some. There are 200,000 to 250,000 clones in the sample; over 80% occur only once, and about an eighth lies in the top ten. What was sequenced was PBMCs. The receptors shown here come from a woman between 25 and 40 years old in good health and CMV-seropositive.

A single count supports this clone. V and J are TRBV6-1 and TRBJ1-1, with 7 bases fitting TRBD1. The CDR3 totals 14 residues. From germline, CDR1 is MNHNS and CDR2 SASEGT. V was clipped by 8 bases and J by 1 base; unmatched bases: 7. The CDR3 spells CASASQGGNTEAFF. CDR3 DNA sequence: TGTGCCAGCGCATCTCAGGGGGGGAACACTGAAGCTTTCTTT.

This sequence joins TRBV4-1 and TRBJ2-7; TRBD1 aligns across 9 bases. Unmatched junction bases numbered 6, after V lost 4 bases and J lost 5 bases. CDR3 length: 14 residues. CDR1 MGHRA and CDR2 YSYEKL come from the germline V gene. CDR3 in DNA: TGCGCCAGCAGCCGGACAGGGGCGGGGAACGAGCAGTACTTC. This gives the protein CASSRTGAGNEQYF.

J is TRBJ1-1 and V is TRBV6-1; TRBD1 agrees at 10 bases. The CDR3 is 13 residues long. Germline CDR1 MNHNS, CDR2 SASEGT. V trimming: 10 bases; J trimming: 4 bases; junction bases outside the gene matches: 6. The CDR3 region has the DNA TGTGCCACCAGGACAGGGGGGTTCACTGAAGCTTTCTTT. It yields the protein CATRTGGFTEAFF.

V gene TRBV2 combines with J gene TRBJ2-1, with 8 bases that match TRBD2. Trimming removed 5 bases from V and 1 base from J; junction bases left unmatched: 4. CDR3 size: 15 residues. Germline V gene lookup returns CDR1 SNHLY and CDR2 FYNNEI. The CDR3 DNA reads as TGTGCCAGCAGTACTCTAGCGGGTTCCTACAATGAGCAGTTCTTC. It codes for CASSTLAGSYNEQFF.

The chain employs TRBV7-8 and TRBJ2-7, with D unresolved. Germline V gene data show CDR1 as SGHVS and CDR2 as FQNEAQ. Trimming pared 7 bases from V and 2 bases from J, leaving 9 bases between. This CDR3 contains 12 residues. The CDR3 DNA is TGTGCCAGCACCAGTCGGGCCTACGAGCAGTACTTC. This translates into CASTSRAYEQYF.

V and J are TRBV10-1 and TRBJ1-1; tentative D call: TRBD1 (5 bases). The germline CDR1 and CDR2 sequences are WNHNN and SYGVQD (reference sequence). Trimming stripped 8 bases from V and 0 bases from J, with 10 bases between. The CDR3 extends over 13 amino acids. The DNA for the CDR3 is TGCGCCAGCTCCCGACAGATGAACACTGAAGCTTTCTTT. Its translation is CASSRQMNTEAFF.

The J gene is TRBJ1-2, the V gene TRBV7-2, with no clear D. Trimming cost V 4 bases and J 0 bases, with 18 bases left between them. The CDR3 is 17 residues long. CDR1 SGHTA and CDR2 FQGNSA come from the germline V gene. DNA of the CDR3: TGTGCCAGCAGCTCAATAGATGACGGGCCATCTAACTATGGCTACACCTTC. It encodes CASSSIDDGPSNYGYTF. Full variable domain (outside the CDR3, taken from reference TRBV7-2 and TRBJ1-2): GAGVSQSPSNKVTEKGKDVELRCDPISGHTALYWYRQSLGQGLEFLIYFQGNSAPDKSGLPSDRFSAERTGGSVSTLTIQRTQQEDSAVYLCASSSIDDGPSNYGYTFGSGTRLTVV.

The chain has TRBV11-3 and TRBJ2-1; D ambiguous. Germline loops: CDR1 SGHNT, CDR2 YENEEA. Trimming removed 5 bases from V and 12 bases from J, with 11 bases in between. The CDR3 spans 11 residues. The CDR3 sequence: CASSNAAPQFF. CDR3 in DNA: TGTGCCAGCAGCAACGCGGCGCCGCAGTTCTTC.

The chain is built from TRBV28 and TRBJ2-7, with 7 bases lining up with TRBD1. The CDR3 runs to 13 residues. The V gene's germline CDR1 is MDHEN and CDR2 SYDVKM. The V segment lost 6 bases and the J segment 3 bases; nucleotides outside the gene matches: 5. The chain's CDR3 is CASRARTGYEQYF. In nucleotides, the CDR3 is TGTGCCAGCAGAGCAAGGACAGGCTACGAGCAGTACTTC.

The chain has TRBV7-9 and TRBJ1-1, with 11 bases identical to TRBD1. The CDR3 sequence is 13 residues long. The V segment lost 5 bases and the J segment 6 bases; nucleotides outside the gene matches: 2. Germline loops: CDR1 SEHNR, CDR2 FQNEAQ (reference sequence). CDR3 in DNA: TGTGCCAGCAGCCCGGGACAGGGGGCTGAAGCTTTCTTT. Encoded protein: CASSPGQGAEAFF.

The V gene is TRBV6-1, the J gene TRBJ1-1, with TRBD1 as a possible D gene (5 bases). Trimming stripped 8 bases from V and 8 bases from J, with 18 bases between. This CDR3 comprises 13 residues. The germline gives CDR1 MNHNS, CDR2 SASEGT. CDR3 sequence: CASGGRFWAEAFF. Here the CDR3 DNA reads TGTGCCAGCGGGGGTCGGTTTTGGGCCGAAGCTTTCTTT.

The chain joins TRBV27 to TRBJ1-2, with TRBD1 identical over 8 bases. Germline V gives CDR1 MNHEY, CDR2 SMNVEV (reference sequence). The CDR3 spans 15 residues. Trimming took 5 bases from V and 0 from J; bases not matched to a gene: 5. This CDR3 reads CASSHTGGANYGYTF. Here the CDR3 DNA reads TGTGCCAGCAGTCACACAGGGGGAGCTAACTATGGCTACACCTTC.

This chain links TRBV2 with TRBJ2-1; D possibly matches TRBD1 or TRBD2 (5 bases each). V shed 7 bases and J shed 5 bases, with 21 bases lying between them. CDR1 and CDR2 (germline): SNHLY, FYNNEI. CDR3 length: 16 amino acids. The CDR3 sequence is CASIRETAAAHNEQFF. The CDR3 DNA follows: TGTGCCAGCATACGAGAGACAGCGGCGGCCCACAATGAGCAGTTCTTC.

This sequence joins TRBV11-2 and TRBJ2-7, with D unresolved. Trimming removed 0 bases at V and 4 bases at J, with 10 bases between. This CDR3 comprises 14 residues. Germline CDR1 reads SGHAT; CDR2 reads FQNNGV. The CDR3 DNA reads as TGTGCCAGCAGCTTAGACCGGAACGGTTACGAGCAGTACTTC. It specifies CASSLDRNGYEQYF. Filled out from reference TRBV11-2 and TRBJ2-7, the complete variable domain reads EAGVAQSPRYKIIEKRQSVAFWCNPISGHATLYWYQQILGQGPKLLIQFQNNGVVDDSQLPKDRFSAERLKGVDSTLKIQPAKLEDSAVYLCASSLDRNGYEQYFGPGTRLTVT.

This chain connects TRBV29-1 to TRBJ2-2; 11 nucleotides agree with TRBD2. The CDR3 is 17 residues long. Looked up from germline, CDR1 is SQVTM and CDR2 is ANQGSEA. The V and J ends lost 7 bases and 2 bases, in that order; junction bases with no gene match: 12. CDR3 in amino acids: CSGKLSGRAANTGELFF. DNA for the CDR3: TGCAGCGGAAAACTTAGCGGGAGGGCCGCCAACACCGGGGAGCTGTTTTTT.

The V call is TRBV5-6, the J call TRBJ1-2, with D possibly TRBD1 on 6 matching bases. The germline CDR1 and CDR2 sequences are SGHDT and YYEEEE. Trimming cost V 1 base and J 0 bases, with 13 bases left between them. This CDR3 spans 16 amino acids. The CDR3, as DNA: TGTGCCAGCAGCTTGCCGGGGGCCGGAACTAACTATGGCTACACCTTC. As protein: CASSLPGAGTNYGYTF.

The rearrangement joins TRBV7-2 to TRBJ2-5; TRBD2 matches 11 bases. The CDR3 totals 15 residues. V was clipped by 5 bases and J by 5 bases; unmatched bases: 7. In germline, CDR1 is SGHTA, CDR2 FQGNSA. CDR3 amino acids: CASSTTSGKVETQYF. DNA of the CDR3: TGTGCCAGCAGCACGACTAGCGGGAAGGTCGAGACCCAGTACTTC.

About this clone itself: The conserved phenylalanine or tryptophan is not found at the CDR3 terminus, so this likely reflects a read error. No DNA is shown, since the ends of the CDR3 on it are uncertain; the CDR3 is the one TCRdb lists. The genes are TRBV30 and TRBJ1-2; TRBD1 reflects the table's D call only, with no check against the DNA. The CDR3 extends over 13 residues, inclusive of both ends. The germline V gene has CDR1 GTSNPN and CDR2 SVGIG (reference sequence). The CDR3 is CAWSRVQGANLIV.

The chain is built from TRBV4-1 and TRBJ2-5; no clear D gene. Trimming stripped 1 base from V and 5 bases from J, with 8 bases between. CDR3 length: 13 residues. Germline V gene lookup returns CDR1 MGHRA and CDR2 YSYEKL. The CDR3 region has the DNA TGCGCCAGCAGCCAAGTTTTCCCGGAGACCCAGTACTTC. Translation gives CASSQVFPETQYF.

The CDR3 nucleotides read TGTGCCAGCAGTTTAGAGCAGCCCCAGCATTTT. It is translated as CASSLEQPQHF. J is TRBJ1-5 and V is TRBV28; D gene ambiguous. Germline CDR1 and CDR2: MDHEN and SYDVKM. The CDR3 loop spans 11 amino acids. Trimming took off 2 bases at V and 7 bases at J, with 3 bases between the two ends.

This chain connects TRBV30 to TRBJ2-1; D perhaps matches TRBD2 (6 bases). The V gene's germline CDR1 is GTSNPN and CDR2 SVGIG (reference sequence). V was pared by 2 bases and J by 1 base, with 12 bases between. The CDR3 runs 15 residues. The CDR3 region has the DNA TGTGCCTGGAGTTTGGCGGGGCTATCCTACAATGAGCAGTTCTTC. Its protein is CAWSLAGLSYNEQFF.

The rearrangement joins TRBV6-6 to TRBJ2-1; D gene unclear. V lost 0 bases and J lost 1, with 4 bases in between. Germline CDR1 and CDR2: MNHNY and SVGAGI (reference sequence). This CDR3 has 14 amino acids. The CDR3 loop reads CASSYSVSYNEQFF. In DNA form, the CDR3 reads TGTGCCAGCAGTTACTCTGTTTCCTACAATGAGCAGTTCTTC.